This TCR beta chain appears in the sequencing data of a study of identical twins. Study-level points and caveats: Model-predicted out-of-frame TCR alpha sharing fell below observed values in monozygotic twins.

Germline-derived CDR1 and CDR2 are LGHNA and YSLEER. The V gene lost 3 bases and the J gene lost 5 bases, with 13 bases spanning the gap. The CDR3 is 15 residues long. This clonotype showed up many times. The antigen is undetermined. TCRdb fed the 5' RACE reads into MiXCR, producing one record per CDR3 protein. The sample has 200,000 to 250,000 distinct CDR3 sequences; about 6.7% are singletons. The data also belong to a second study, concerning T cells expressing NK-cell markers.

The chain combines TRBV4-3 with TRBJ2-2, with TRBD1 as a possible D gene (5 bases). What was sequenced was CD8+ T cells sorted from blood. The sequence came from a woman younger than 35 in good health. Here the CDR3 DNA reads TGCGCCAGCAGCCACGACCCGACAGTTACCGGGGAGCTGTTTTTT. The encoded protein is CASSHDPTVTGELFF.